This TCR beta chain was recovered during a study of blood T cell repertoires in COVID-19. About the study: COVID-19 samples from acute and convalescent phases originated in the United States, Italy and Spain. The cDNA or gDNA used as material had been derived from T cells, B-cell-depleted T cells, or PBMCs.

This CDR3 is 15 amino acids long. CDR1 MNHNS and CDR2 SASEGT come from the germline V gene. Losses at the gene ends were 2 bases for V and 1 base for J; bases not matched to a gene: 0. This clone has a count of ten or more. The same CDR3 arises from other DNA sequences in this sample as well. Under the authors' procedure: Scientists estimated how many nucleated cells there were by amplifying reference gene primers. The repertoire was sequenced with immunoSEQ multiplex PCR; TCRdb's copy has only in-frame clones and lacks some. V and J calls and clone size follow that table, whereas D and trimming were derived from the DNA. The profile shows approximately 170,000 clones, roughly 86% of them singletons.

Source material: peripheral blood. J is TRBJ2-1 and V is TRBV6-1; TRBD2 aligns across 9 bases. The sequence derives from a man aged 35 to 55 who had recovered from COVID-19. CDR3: CASSELAGSYNEQFF. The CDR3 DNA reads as TGTGCCAGCAGTGAACTAGCGGGATCCTACAATGAGCAGTTCTTC.